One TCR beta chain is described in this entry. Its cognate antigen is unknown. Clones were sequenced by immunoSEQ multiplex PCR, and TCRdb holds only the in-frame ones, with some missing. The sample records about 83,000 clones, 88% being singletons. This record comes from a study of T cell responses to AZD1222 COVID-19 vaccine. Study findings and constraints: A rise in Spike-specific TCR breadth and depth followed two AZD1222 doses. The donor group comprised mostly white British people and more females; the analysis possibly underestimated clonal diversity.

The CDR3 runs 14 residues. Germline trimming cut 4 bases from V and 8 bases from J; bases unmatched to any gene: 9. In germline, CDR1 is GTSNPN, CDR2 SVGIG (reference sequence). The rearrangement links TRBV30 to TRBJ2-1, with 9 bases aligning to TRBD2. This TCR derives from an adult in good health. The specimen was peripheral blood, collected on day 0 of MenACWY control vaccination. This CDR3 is CAWTSGTSFDEQFF. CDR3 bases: TGTGCCTGGACCTCCGGGACTAGCTTTGATGAGCAGTTCTTC.